These 13 T cell receptor beta chains originate from one sample sequenced in a study of cytomegalovirus exposure and HLA in healthy donors. The PCR was carried out with 60 Vbeta primers and 13 Jbeta primers. The assay was immunoSEQ multiplex PCR, and TCRdb's table has in-frame clones only and misses some. Of roughly 160,000 clones listed, around 84% are singletons. Sequenced: PBMCs. All receptors derive from a boy between 2 and 10 years old in good health and CMV-seronegative.

As concerns this clone: A read error may account for a junction end that differs from germline. This chain joins TRBV30 and TRBJ1-3, with TRBD1 matching over 7 bases. The CDR3 length is 13 residues. Germline V gene sequence: CDR1 GTSNPN, CDR2 SVGIG (reference sequence). CDR3 coding DNA: TGCGGGACACAGGGGAGCTCTGGAAACACCATATATTTT. Its protein is CGTQGSSGNTIYF.

Concerning this clone: This same CDR3 is encoded by further DNA sequences in the sample. The chain links TRBV5-1 to TRBJ2-7; 7 nucleotides align to TRBD1. The CDR3 has 12 amino acids. Trimming removed 4 bases from V and 3 bases from J; junction bases left unmatched: 1. Germline V gene data show CDR1 as SGHRS and CDR2 as YFSETQ. The CDR3 region is CASSRDSYEQYF. The CDR3 DNA sequence: TGCGCCAGCAGCAGGGACAGCTACGAGCAGTACTTC.

The chain is built from TRBV11-3 and TRBJ1-1, with D tentatively TRBD1 (5 bases). Germline CDR1 SGHNT, CDR2 YENEEA. Between the trimmed V and J ends, which lost 5 bases and 2 bases, there was a span of 9 bases. There are 13 residues in the CDR3. The CDR3 DNA reads TGTGCCAGCAGCGAGACAGTCAACACTGAAGCTTTCTTT. This gives the protein CASSETVNTEAFF.

V and J are TRBV14 and TRBJ2-2; TRBD1 aligns across 8 bases. V was pared by 4 bases and J by 5 bases, with 3 bases of the junction left unmatched. The CDR3 loop spans 14 amino acids. Germline assignment: CDR1 SGHDN and CDR2 FVKESK. CDR3 sequence reads: CASSRTGRTGELFF. The CDR3 DNA is TGTGCCAGCAGCCGGACAGGGAGGACCGGGGAGCTGTTTTTT.

The rearrangement links TRBV7-6 to TRBJ2-7, with D maybe TRBD1 (5 bases). The CDR3 has 18 amino acids. V was trimmed by 7 bases and J by 4 bases, leaving 29 bases between them. The germline V gene encodes CDR1 SGHVS and CDR2 FNYEAQ. For the CDR3, the DNA is TGTGCCAGCATCCCGTTTCTTTCACAAAACAGGATCGTGTACGAGCAGTACTTC. Its translation: CASIPFLSQNRIVYEQYF.

J is TRBJ2-7 and V is TRBV7-8; D gene unclear. Germline values: CDR1 SGHVS, CDR2 FQNEAQ. V was cut by 1 base and J by 0 bases, with 13 bases left in between. This CDR3 has 16 residues. CDR3 sequence (DNA): TGTGCCAGCAGCTTAGACCCGGTAAGGAGCTCCTACGAGCAGTACTTC. This gives the protein CASSLDPVRSSYEQYF.

The chain joins TRBV27 to TRBJ2-1, with 8 bases lining up with TRBD2. The CDR3 consists of 14 residues. V was clipped by 5 bases and J by 3 bases; unmatched bases: 3. In germline, CDR1 is MNHEY, CDR2 SMNVEV (reference sequence). The CDR3 DNA sequence: TGTGCCAGCAGTCGGAGCGGGAGCTACAATGAGCAGTTCTTC. Its translation is CASSRSGSYNEQFF.

The rearrangement uses TRBV28 and TRBJ2-7; TRBD1 is a possible D gene (6 bases). Trimming pared 6 bases from V and 0 bases from J, leaving 15 bases between. The V gene's germline CDR1 is MDHEN and CDR2 SYDVKM. This CDR3 has 15 amino acids. The CDR3 DNA reads TGTGCCAGCAGCCGGGACACGCTTAGCTCCTACGAGCAGTACTTC. It yields the protein CASSRDTLSSYEQYF.

The rearrangement joins TRBV28 to TRBJ2-2; 13 bases line up with TRBD2. Germline V gene lookup returns CDR1 MDHEN and CDR2 SYDVKM. The CDR3 length is 20 residues. The V segment lost 1 base and the J segment 5 bases; nucleotides outside the gene matches: 13. CDR3 residues: CASSLLLAGGLLENTGELFF. The DNA for the CDR3 is TGTGCCAGCAGTTTATTACTAGCGGGGGGGCTACTGGAAAATACCGGGGAGCTGTTTTTT. Based on the CDR3 plus reference TRBV28 and TRBJ2-2, the full variable domain is DVKVTQSSRYLVKRTGEKVFLECVQDMDHENMFWYRQDPGLGLRLIYFSYDVKMKEKGDIPEGYSVSREKKERFSLILESASTNQTSMYLCASSLLLAGGLLENTGELFFGEGSRLTVL.

The chain has TRBV7-6 and TRBJ2-7, with TRBD2 matching over 11 bases. The V gene end was trimmed by 5 bases and the J gene end by 5 bases; junction bases not matched to a gene: 8. The CDR3 covers 15 residues. CDR1 SGHVS and CDR2 FNYEAQ come from the germline V gene. CDR3 protein: CASSPLAGVGHEQYF. For the CDR3, the DNA is TGTGCCAGCAGCCCACTAGCGGGAGTAGGCCACGAGCAGTACTTC.

The chain has TRBV7-6 and TRBJ2-2, with D uncertain. This CDR3 has 14 residues. The V gene's germline CDR1 is SGHVS and CDR2 FNYEAQ. Trimming left V 6 bases short and J 5 bases short, with 13 bases between. The CDR3 sequence: CASRPQRGTGELFF. The CDR3 DNA follows: TGTGCCAGCAGACCACAAAGAGGAACCGGGGAGCTGTTTTTT.

In nucleotides, the CDR3 is TGCAGTGCTGGACAGGGGAATGAGCAGTTCTTC. This gives the protein CSAGQGNEQFF. The V and J genes are TRBV20-1 and TRBJ2-1; 9 bases match TRBD1. In germline, CDR1 is DFQATT, CDR2 SNEGSKA (reference sequence). The V segment lost 5 bases and the J segment 7 bases; nucleotides outside the gene matches: 0. The CDR3 has 11 residues.

The chain joins TRBV25-1 to TRBJ1-2; D perhaps matches TRBD1 (6 bases). This CDR3 region has 13 residues. V was trimmed by 5 bases and J by 8 bases, leaving 15 bases between them. Germline V CDR1 and CDR2: MGHDK, SYGVNS. The CDR3 loop reads CASSQQGSGGYTF. In DNA, the CDR3 is TGTGCCAGCAGTCAACAGGGTTCGGGCGGCTACACCTTC.